These 4 T cell receptor beta chains were all obtained from the same sample, sequenced in a study of cytomegalovirus exposure and HLA in healthy donors (dated by TCRdb to between 2016 and 2019). The library was obtained by the immunoSEQ multiplex PCR assay. The multiplex PCR relied on a mix of 60 forward primers for TCR Vbeta segments and 13 reverse primers for TCR Jbeta segments. Drawn from immuneACCESS, this table holds only the in-frame rearrangements with V and J called that TCRdb kept. Clones are partly lost; checked studies trace under half to an unresolved V gene and leave the rest unexplained. Here the sample has roughly 150,000 clones; about 70% occur a single time. The ten largest clones represent about 3% of the sample. Sequenced: PBMCs. These receptors all stem from a male donor in good health and CMV-seronegative.

The chain carries TRBV5-1 and TRBJ2-1, with 10 bases identical to TRBD2. V gave up 4 bases and J gave up 5 bases; unmatched junction bases: 6. The CDR3 consists of 15 residues. From germline, CDR1 is SGHRS and CDR2 YFSETQ. CDR3 DNA: TGCGCCAGCAGCAAGGGGACTAGCGCGAACAATGAGCAGTTCTTC. Translated, it gives CASSKGTSANNEQFF.

This clone was recorded a few times. The chain has TRBV5-4 and TRBJ1-4; 8 bases fit TRBD1. J was trimmed by 11 bases and V by 0 bases; bases with no gene match: 9. Germline loops: CDR1 SGHNT, CDR2 YYREEE (reference sequence). The CDR3 is 15 amino acids. CDR3 sequence reads: CASSLGTGLRNKLFF. CDR3 DNA sequence: TGTGCCAGCAGCTTGGGGACAGGGCTGCGTAATAAACTGTTTTTT.

The V gene is TRBV25-1, the J gene TRBJ1-1, with 7 positions matching TRBD1. This CDR3 has 16 residues. The germline CDR1 and CDR2 sequences are MGHDK and SYGVNS. The V gene end was trimmed by 3 bases and the J gene end by 3 bases; junction bases not matched to a gene: 10. CDR3 coding DNA: TGTGCCAGCAGTGATTCCCTAGGGACAGCCCACACTGAAGCTTTCTTT. Encoded protein: CASSDSLGTAHTEAFF.

This clone was seen more than once but under ten times. The gene calls are TRBV28 and TRBJ1-5; D unclear. Trimming cost V 5 bases and J 0 bases, with 11 bases left between them. The CDR3 contains 15 residues. Germline CDR1 reads MDHEN; CDR2 reads SYDVKM. CDR3 nucleotides: TGTGCCAGCAGTCTGGGAGGAATTAGCAATCAGCCCCAGCATTTT. As protein: CASSLGGISNQPQHF.